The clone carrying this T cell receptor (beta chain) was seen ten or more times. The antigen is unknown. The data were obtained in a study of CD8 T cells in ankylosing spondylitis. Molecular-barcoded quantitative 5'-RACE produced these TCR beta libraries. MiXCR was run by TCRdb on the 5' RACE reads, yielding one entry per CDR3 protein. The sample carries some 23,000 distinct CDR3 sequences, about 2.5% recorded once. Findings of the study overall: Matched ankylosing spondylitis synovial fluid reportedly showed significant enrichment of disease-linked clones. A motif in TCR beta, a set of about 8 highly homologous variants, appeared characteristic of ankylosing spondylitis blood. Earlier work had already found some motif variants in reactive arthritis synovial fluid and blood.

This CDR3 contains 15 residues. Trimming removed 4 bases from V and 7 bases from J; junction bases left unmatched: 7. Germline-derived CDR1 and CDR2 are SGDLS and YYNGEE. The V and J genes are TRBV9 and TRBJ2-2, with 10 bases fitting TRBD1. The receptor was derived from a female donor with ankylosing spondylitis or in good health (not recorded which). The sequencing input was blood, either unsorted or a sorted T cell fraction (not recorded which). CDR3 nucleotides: TGTGCCAGCAGCCTCGGGACAGGGGTCGTCGGGGAGCTGTTTTTT. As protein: CASSLGTGVVGELFF.